These 2 T cell receptor beta chains share one sample of origin, sequenced in a study of shared clonotypes between healthy human individuals. Method: immunoSEQ multiplex PCR; TCRdb's copy keeps in-frame clones and lacks some. The repertoire holds 2 million to 2.5 million clones, about 94% seen once, with roughly 0.13% in the top ten. Sequencing used naive CD4+ T cells sorted from blood. Stated subset: CD45RA+ positively selected. These receptors came from a man in his late teens or twenties in good health.

The rearrangement links TRBV5-1 to TRBJ2-1; possible D gene TRBD1, 6 bases. V gave up 0 bases and J gave up 3 bases, with 16 bases separating them. The CDR3 runs 17 residues. The germline gives CDR1 SGHRS, CDR2 YFSETQ. CDR3 protein: CASSLESLDRGYNEQFF. CDR3 DNA sequence: TGCGCCAGCAGCTTGGAATCCCTGGACAGAGGCTACAATGAGCAGTTCTTC.

DNA for the CDR3: TGTGCCAGTAGTCCCCTGGGGGGAATTAATGAAAAACTGTTTTTT. Protein: CASSPLGGINEKLFF. The chain employs TRBV19 and TRBJ1-4; tentative D call: TRBD1 (5 bases). Trimming cost V 5 bases and J 4 bases, with 14 bases left between them. This CDR3 comprises 15 residues. In germline, CDR1 is LNHDA, CDR2 SQIVND (reference sequence). Variable domain in full (rest from reference TRBV19 and TRBJ1-4): DGGITQSPKYLFRKEGQNVTLSCEQNLNHDAMYWYRQDPGQGLRLIYYSQIVNDFQKGDIAEGYSVSREKKESFPLTVTSAQKNPTAFYLCASSPLGGINEKLFFGSGTQLSVL.